This paragraph covers one T cell receptor (beta chain) sequence. Antigen specificity is unknown. This entry comes from a study of Ad26.COV2.S vaccination and SARS-CoV-2 variants. Study-level information: Once or twice, 56 days apart, Ad26.COV2.S was delivered intramuscularly. Whole-study findings and limits: Among vaccine recipients, spike-specific TCR breadth exceeded that of placebo recipients.

TCRdb keeps only in-frame clones here, not all; method: immunoSEQ multiplex PCR. The sample lists roughly 320,000 clones, just over 85% occurring once. Trimming stripped 4 bases from V and 4 bases from J, with 14 bases between. The CDR3 contains 14 residues. CDR1 SGDLS and CDR2 YYNGEE come from the germline V gene. Treatment in this sample: around 19 received Ad26.COV2.S at low or high dose, single or two shots; about 5 received placebo; per-sample allocation not given. After the first vaccine or placebo injection, samples were drawn on day 63. An adult of 18-55 years in Boston served as donor. The V gene is TRBV9, the J gene TRBJ1-2; D is possibly TRBD1 (5 bases). The TCR sequence derives from a person aged 18 to 59 who received the Ad26.COV2.S COVID-19 vaccine or a placebo. Sequenced material: peripheral blood, taken in a trial of Ad26.COV2.S vaccine versus placebo. CDR3 DNA: TGTGCCAGCAGCACCCATGGGGGGAGCTATGGCTACACCTTC. Its protein product is CASSTHGGSYGYTF.